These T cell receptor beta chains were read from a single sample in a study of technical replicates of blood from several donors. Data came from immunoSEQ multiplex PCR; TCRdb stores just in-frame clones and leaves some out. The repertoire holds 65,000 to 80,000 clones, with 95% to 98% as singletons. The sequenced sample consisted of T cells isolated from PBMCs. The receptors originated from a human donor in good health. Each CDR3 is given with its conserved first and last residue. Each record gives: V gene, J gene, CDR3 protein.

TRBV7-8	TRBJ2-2	CASSLVQNTGELFF
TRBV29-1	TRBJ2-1	CSVLDNEQFF
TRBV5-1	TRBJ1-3	CASSAPGTGSGNTIYF
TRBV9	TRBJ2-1	CASSVSSGGFYNEQFF
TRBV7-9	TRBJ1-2	CASSLADFGYTF
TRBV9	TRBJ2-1	CASSLMTSLDEQFF
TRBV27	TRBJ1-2	CASSFSPNYGYTF
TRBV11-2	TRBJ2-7	CASSLPGEPYEQYF
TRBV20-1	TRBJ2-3	CSASSGDTQYF
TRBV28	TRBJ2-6	CASSLSDRSSGANVLTF
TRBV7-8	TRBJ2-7	CASSSPDGADYEQYF
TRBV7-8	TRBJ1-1	CASSLVDTAFF
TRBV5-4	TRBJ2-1	CASSLPERELYNEQFF
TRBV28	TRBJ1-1	CASSWDRGLNTEAFF
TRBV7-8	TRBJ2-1	CASSLTAGGNEQFF
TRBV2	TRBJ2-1	CASSGGNEQFF
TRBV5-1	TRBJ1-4	CASAAPLGRANEKLFF
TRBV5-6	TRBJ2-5	CASSFLAGVETQYF
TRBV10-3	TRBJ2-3	CATQKGAGVTDTQYF
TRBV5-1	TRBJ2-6	CASGPGTLAGANVLTF
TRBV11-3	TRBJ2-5	CASRPGTHTQETQYF
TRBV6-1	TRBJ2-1	CASSAGQGGNEQFF
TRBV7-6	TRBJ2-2	CASSPRLAGIGELFF
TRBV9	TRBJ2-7	CASSETHRAGPYEQYF
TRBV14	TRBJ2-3	CASSPLAHTDTQYF
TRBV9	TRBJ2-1	CASSGEGDEQFF
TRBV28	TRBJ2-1	CASSFEGLYNEQFF
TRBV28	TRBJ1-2	CASSPRTGWVKDYGYTF
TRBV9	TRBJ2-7	CASSVTGTYEQYF